This is a list of T cell receptor beta chains from one sample in a study of radiotherapy plus CTLA-4 blockade in lung cancer. The method was immunoSEQ multiplex PCR; TCRdb's version includes in-frame clones alone and lacks a portion of them. In the table there are approximately 40,000 clones, around 86% of which are singletons. The material sequenced was peripheral blood, taken from a patient treated with radiotherapy plus ipilimumab. The receptors come from a human donor with non-small cell lung cancer whose response to radiotherapy plus ipilimumab could not be evaluated. The CDR3 runs from the conserved cysteine through the conserved F or W. Each record gives: D gene, V gene, clone size, J gene, CDR3 protein, CDR3 DNA. The D gene is left open where the match is weak. The size entry is marked missing in some rows and otherwise reads once, few, many or a size class.

-	TRBV11-2	-	TRBJ2-1	CASSSDYQSNEQFF	TGTGCCAGCAGCTCCGATTATCAGTCCAATGAGCAGTTCTTC
TRBD1	TRBV29-1	few	TRBJ2-1	CSVEAYRGEGNEQFF	TGCAGCGTTGAAGCTTACAGGGGTGAGGGAAATGAGCAGTTCTTC
TRBD1	TRBV7-8	-	TRBJ2-7	CASSLDGRGLYEQYF	TGTGCCAGCAGCTTAGATGGCAGGGGGCTCTACGAGCAGTACTTC
-	TRBV11-1	-	TRBJ2-7	CASSGRSYEQYF	TGTGCCAGCAGCGGGAGGTCCTACGAGCAGTACTTC
TRBD1	TRBV29-1	-	TRBJ1-3	CSVEGPQGIVRNTIYF	TGCAGCGTTGAAGGCCCACAGGGGATCGTTAGAAACACCATATATTTT
-	TRBV4-3	-	TRBJ1-2	CASSQVGQQSYTF	TGCGCCAGCAGCCAAGTTGGACAACAGAGCTACACCTTC
-	TRBV19	-	TRBJ2-2	CASRLTGPHGGELFF	TGTGCCAGTAGATTGACAGGCCCGCACGGCGGGGAGCTGTTTTTT
TRBD1	TRBV27	-	TRBJ1-5	CASSPNPGTGFNQPQHF	TGTGCCAGCAGTCCAAACCCCGGGACAGGGTTCAATCAGCCCCAGCATTTT
TRBD1	TRBV28	-	TRBJ2-6	CASNPPRGRPGANVLTF	TGTGCCAGCAACCCCCCCAGGGGGCGGCCTGGGGCCAACGTCCTGACTTTC
-	TRBV6-1	-	TRBJ1-2	CACQGNYGYTF	TGTGCCTGCCAGGGCAACTATGGCTACACCTTC
-	TRBV19	-	TRBJ2-1	CASSQGGSSYNEQFF	TGTGCCTCCTCACAGGGCGGGAGCTCCTACAATGAGCAGTTCTTC
TRBD2	TRBV7-4	-	TRBJ2-2	CASSFQAPSGRAGTGELFF	TGTGCCAGCAGCTTCCAAGCCCCTAGCGGGAGGGCGGGCACCGGGGAGCTGTTTTTT
TRBD2	TRBV15	-	TRBJ2-1	CATNPGREFYNEQFF	TGTGCCACCAACCCGGGGCGGGAGTTCTACAATGAGCAGTTCTTC
-	TRBV5-1	-	TRBJ2-1	CASSSLAGGEQFF	TGCGCCAGCAGCTCCCTGGCGGGTGGCGAGCAGTTCTTC
TRBD1	TRBV27	-	TRBJ2-7	CASSPLGQGGEQYF	TGTGCCAGCAGTCCTCTCGGACAGGGGGGCGAGCAGTACTTC
-	TRBV19	-	TRBJ1-4	CASSNGGTNEKLFF	TGTGCCAGTAGTAACGGGGGAACTAATGAAAAACTGTTTTTT
-	TRBV7-8	once	TRBJ2-7	CASSPRAYEQYF	TGTGCCAGCAGCCCTAGAGCCTACGAGCAGTACTTC
-	TRBV7-9	-	TRBJ2-7	CASSHSGTYEQYF	TGTGCCAGCAGCCACTCAGGGACCTACGAGCAGTACTTC
-	TRBV7-2	-	TRBJ1-2	CASSREQNYGYTF	TGTGCCAGCAGTCGGGAACAGAACTATGGCTACACCTTC
-	TRBV5-1	-	TRBJ1-5	CASSSGGGGYQPQHF	TGCGCCAGCAGCTCCGGCGGCGGGGGATATCAGCCCCAGCATTTT
TRBD2	TRBV27	-	TRBJ2-2	CASSLYERGGSTPNTGELFF	TGTGCCAGCAGTTTATATGAGCGGGGCGGAAGTACCCCGAACACCGGGGAGCTGTTTTTT
-	TRBV28	-	TRBJ2-5	CASSLVGQETQYF	TGTGCCAGCAGTTTAGTCGGTCAAGAGACCCAGTACTTC
TRBD2	TRBV9	few	TRBJ2-1	CASSVGGGSSANEQFF	TGTGCCAGCAGCGTAGGGGGCGGGAGTAGTGCCAATGAGCAGTTCTTC
TRBD1	TRBV2	once	TRBJ1-1	CASSDRQGPNTEAFF	TGTGCCAGCAGTGATCGACAGGGCCCAAACACTGAAGCTTTCTTT
-	TRBV9	-	TRBJ1-1	CASSINRDTEAFF	TGTGCCAGCAGCATAAACAGGGACACTGAAGCTTTCTTT
TRBD2	TRBV5-1	-	TRBJ2-3	CASSSRPGLADTQYF	TGCGCCAGCAGCTCCAGGCCGGGACTAGCGGATACGCAGTATTTT
-	TRBV5-1	-	TRBJ2-1	CASSAGNEQFF	TGCGCCAGCAGCGCCGGGAATGAGCAGTTCTTC
-	TRBV11-2	-	TRBJ2-7	CASSAGHKSYEQYF	TGTGCCAGCAGCGCCGGACATAAATCCTACGAGCAGTACTTC
-	TRBV4-3	-	TRBJ2-3	CASSQGQPSTDTQYF	TGCGCCAGCAGCCAAGGACAGCCCTCCACAGATACGCAGTATTTT
-	TRBV7-9	-	TRBJ1-4	CASSTTGRGNEKLFF	TGTGCCAGCAGCACCACAGGGAGGGGTAATGAAAAACTGTTTTTT
-	TRBV28	-	TRBJ2-7	CASSLPQYEQYF	TGTGCCAGCAGTTTGCCGCAGTACGAGCAGTACTTC
TRBD2	TRBV6-4	few	TRBJ2-3	CASSVASGGTDTQYF	TGTGCCAGCAGTGTGGCTAGCGGAGGCACAGATACGCAGTATTTT
TRBD2	TRBV13	-	TRBJ2-7	CASSRSSGVITYEQYF	TGTGCCAGCAGCCGCTCTAGCGGCGTCATAACCTACGAGCAGTACTTC
-	TRBV11-2	-	TRBJ1-6	CASSLGGGKSPLHF	TGTGCCAGCAGCTTAGGGGGGGGGAAATCACCCCTCCACTTT
TRBD1	TRBV4-1	-	TRBJ1-1	CASSPRQGARANTEAFF	TGCGCCAGCAGCCCTCGGCAGGGGGCTCGGGCGAACACTGAAGCTTTCTTT
TRBD1	TRBV5-5	-	TRBJ1-5	CASSLGGQTSNQPQHF	TGTGCCAGCAGCCTGGGGGGACAGACTAGCAATCAGCCCCAGCATTTT
TRBD2	TRBV5-1	-	TRBJ2-7	CASSLALGGDLNSYEQYF	TGCGCCAGCAGCTTGGCCCTTGGGGGGGACCTTAACTCCTACGAGCAGTACTTC
-	TRBV5-5	-	TRBJ2-7	CASSSPGTRIYEQYF	TGTGCCAGCAGCTCGCCCGGGACACGGATCTACGAGCAGTACTTC
TRBD1	TRBV27	-	TRBJ2-2	CASSLEATGRNTGELFF	TGTGCCAGCAGTTTAGAGGCGACAGGGAGAAACACCGGGGAGCTGTTTTTT
-	TRBV10-3	-	TRBJ1-5	CAISESKGDGQPQHF	TGTGCCATCAGTGAGTCCAAGGGGGACGGTCAGCCCCAGCATTTT
-	TRBV7-2	-	TRBJ1-4	CASSLRGGGGRGANEKLFF	TGTGCCAGCAGCTTACGGGGGGGCGGTGGTAGAGGAGCTAATGAAAAACTGTTTTTT
-	TRBV5-1	-	TRBJ2-1	CASSLPGDEQFF	TGCGCCAGCAGCCTCCCCGGAGATGAGCAGTTCTTC
TRBD1	TRBV4-2	-	TRBJ2-7	CASSPPGDRATYEQYF	TGTGCCAGCAGCCCACCAGGGGACAGGGCTACCTACGAGCAGTACTTC
-	TRBV21-1	-	TRBJ1-5	CASSTTWGQGYSSNQPQHF	TGTGCCAGCAGCACAACGTGGGGACAGGGGTACTCTAGCAATCAGCCCCAGCATTTT
-	TRBV5-1	-	TRBJ2-7	CASSLGQEWGEQYF	TGCGCCAGCAGCTTGGGACAGGAGTGGGGCGAGCAGTACTTC
TRBD2	TRBV6-6	-	TRBJ2-1	CASNLLAGGVNEQFF	TGTGCCAGCAACCTACTAGCGGGAGGGGTCAATGAGCAGTTCTTC
TRBD2	TRBV7-2	-	TRBJ2-1	CASSFGAGGRYNEQFF	TGTGCCAGCAGCTTTGGAGCGGGAGGTCGGTACAATGAGCAGTTCTTC
TRBD1	TRBV27	once	TRBJ2-4	CASSPEGTGWVIQYF	TGTGCCAGCAGTCCGGAGGGGACAGGGTGGGTTATTCAGTACTTC